This TCR beta chain was sequenced during a study of control samples from healthy donors and cancer patients. Germline CDR1 SGHVS, CDR2 FQNEAQ. Trimming shortened V by 5 bases and J by 8 bases, and 27 bases separated the two germline ends. The CDR3 runs 18 residues. Sequenced by immunoSEQ multiplex PCR; TCRdb stores in-frame clones only, minus some. The sample shows approximately 120,000 clones, 75% to 95% of them seen only once. The sequence derives from a human donor in good health. The donor label of this sample is uncertain. The chain recombines TRBV7-8 with TRBJ1-4; D perhaps matches TRBD1 (5 bases). The sample comprised blood. CDR3 region: CASSTTRNPGLTLEKLFF. DNA of the CDR3: TGTGCCAGCAGCACCACCCGCAACCCGGGACTGACTTTGGAAAAACTGTTTTTT.